These 27 T cell receptor beta chains originate from one sample sequenced in a study of T cells after yellow fever vaccination. TCRdb re-called the 5' RACE reads through MiXCR, storing one row per CDR3 protein. The sample lists approximately 240,000 distinct CDR3 sequences, roughly 4% occurring once. The specimen comprised PBMCs, sampled 15 days after the yellow fever booster vaccination. The origin of the receptors is a man aged 18-30 years who received the YFV17D yellow fever vaccine.

This clonotype was counted at least ten times. The chain carries TRBV9 and TRBJ1-2; perhaps TRBD1 as D (5 bases). Germline CDR1 is SGDLS and CDR2 is YYNGEE. Trimming cost V 6 bases and J 4 bases, with 13 bases left between them. This CDR3 has 13 amino acids. The CDR3 DNA is TGTGCCAGCACCCCAGACAGCAGCTATGGCTACACCTTC. Its protein is CASTPDSSYGYTF.

This clonotype was recorded many times. V usage is TRBV27 and J usage is TRBJ2-6; D unclear. Germline assignment: CDR1 MNHEY and CDR2 SMNVEV (reference sequence). The CDR3 is made up of 14 amino acids. Between the trimmed V and J ends, which lost 6 bases and 0 bases, there was a span of 6 bases. The CDR3 DNA is TGTGCCAGCAGAAAGGCCTCTGGGGCCAACGTCCTGACTTTC. This codes for CASRKASGANVLTF. Variable domain in full (rest from reference TRBV27 and TRBJ2-6): EAQVTQNPRYLITVTGKKLTVTCSQNMNHEYMSWYRQDPGLGLRQIYYSMNVEVTDKGDVPEGYKVSRKEKRNFPLILESPSPNQTSLYFCASRKASGANVLTFGAGSRLTVL.

This clonotype came up many times. One end of the junction is discordant with germline, which a read error may explain. The V gene is TRBV20-1, the J gene TRBJ2-4; the D gene is possibly TRBD1 (7 bases). The CDR3 totals 14 residues. Germline CDR1 is DFQATT and CDR2 is SNEGSKA (reference sequence). Written as DNA, the CDR3 is TGCAGCGCTAGACTAGAGGGGGCCTCAAACATTCAGTACTTC. The encoded protein is CSARLEGASNIQYF.

This clonotype was found a few times. This sequence joins TRBV5-4 and TRBJ2-3; 11 bases are shared with TRBD1. This CDR3 region has 19 residues. Germline values: CDR1 SGHNT, CDR2 YYREEE (reference sequence). V trimming: 4 bases; J trimming: 0 bases; junction bases outside the gene matches: 13. CDR3 amino acids: CASSPSGTGGFSSTDTQYF. The CDR3 DNA reads as TGTGCCAGCAGCCCCAGCGGGACAGGGGGTTTTTCAAGCACAGATACGCAGTATTTT.

This clonotype showed up many times. The rearrangement joins TRBV6-5 to TRBJ2-3; 9 nucleotides line up with TRBD2. The J segment lost 6 bases and the V segment lost 0 bases, leaving 7 bases of the junction unmatched. Germline V gene data show CDR1 as MNHEY and CDR2 as SVGAGI. This CDR3 has 16 amino acids. The CDR3 reads CASSYSPRGGRDTQYF. The CDR3 DNA is TGTGCCAGCAGTTACTCGCCGCGGGGGGGCAGGGATACGCAGTATTTT.

This clonotype was detected many times. V gene TRBV6-5 combines with J gene TRBJ1-1; TRBD1 is a possible D gene (5 bases). The V end was cut by 1 base, the J end by 3 bases, with 15 bases between. The CDR3 contains 16 residues. Germline V gives CDR1 MNHEY, CDR2 SVGAGI. The CDR3 sequence: CASSYYLKGRDTEAFF. Here the CDR3 DNA reads TGTGCCAGCAGTTACTACCTGAAGGGCAGGGACACTGAAGCTTTCTTT.

This clonotype was seen at least ten times. V gene TRBV5-1 combines with J gene TRBJ1-1; D is unresolved. Germline V gives CDR1 SGHRS, CDR2 YFSETQ. The CDR3 runs 12 residues. With 4 bases removed from V and 2 bases from J, the gap between germline ends came to 6 bases. CDR3: CASSEVNTEAFF. The CDR3 DNA reads as TGCGCCAGCAGCGAAGTAAACACTGAAGCTTTCTTT.

This clonotype showed up many times. The chain joins TRBV19 to TRBJ1-1; D uncertain. V lost 7 bases and J lost 0, with 15 bases in between. Germline V gene data show CDR1 as LNHDA and CDR2 as SQIVND (reference sequence). The CDR3 has 15 amino acids. CDR3 nucleotides: TGTGCCAGTATCCGGGTCGGATCCGTGAACACTGAAGCTTTCTTT. This sequence encodes CASIRVGSVNTEAFF.

In its sample, this clonotype was seen many times. The chain combines TRBV7-8 with TRBJ2-7, with D uncertain. CDR1 and CDR2 from the germline V gene are SGHVS and FQNEAQ. The V gene lost 1 base and the J gene lost 2 bases, with 9 bases spanning the gap. This CDR3 contains 14 residues. In DNA, the CDR3 is TGTGCCAGCAGCTTAGGGCAGGTGGCCTACGAGCAGTACTTC. Translating it yields CASSLGQVAYEQYF.

This clonotype was seen at least ten times. The chain couples TRBV2 to TRBJ2-2; D gene unclear. The CDR3 has 13 amino acids. The germline gives CDR1 SNHLY, CDR2 FYNNEI. Trimming took off 4 bases at V and 1 base at J, with 4 bases between the two ends. The chain's CDR3 is CASSGRNTGELFF. The DNA for the CDR3 is TGTGCCAGCAGTGGGCGGAACACCGGGGAGCTGTTTTTT.

This clonotype was counted only a few times. The chain combines TRBV5-1 with TRBJ2-5, with 8 bases fitting TRBD2. V shed 4 bases and J 5 bases; nucleotides not matched to a gene: 10. Germline V gene lookup returns CDR1 SGHRS and CDR2 YFSETQ. The CDR3 is made up of 15 amino acids. The CDR3 DNA sequence: TGCGCCAGCAGCCTAGAACTAGCGGTTCGGGAGACCCAGTACTTC. Its protein is CASSLELAVRETQYF.

This clonotype was seen repeatedly, ten times or more. The chain carries TRBV7-9 and TRBJ1-6, with D perhaps matching TRBD1 (6 bases). Trimming shortened V by 5 bases and J by 0 bases, and 8 bases separated the two germline ends. The CDR3 contains 15 residues. Looked up from germline, CDR1 is SEHNR and CDR2 is FQNEAQ (reference sequence). The CDR3 is CASSPDSSYNSPLHF. The CDR3 DNA is TGTGCCAGCAGCCCGGACAGCTCCTATAATTCACCCCTCCACTTT.

In this sample, this clonotype turned up many times. The chain joins TRBV6-5 to TRBJ1-1; D not certain. Germline assignment: CDR1 MNHEY and CDR2 SVGAGI. The CDR3 extends over 16 amino acids. V lost 6 bases to trimming and J lost 5 bases, with 22 bases between them. CDR3 DNA: TGTGCCAGCAGCCAGGCCATTGGAGGGCGGAGGACTGAAGCTTTCTTT. Protein: CASSQAIGGRRTEAFF.

This clonotype has ten or more counts. The V and J genes are TRBV4-1 and TRBJ2-1, with D unresolved. The CDR3 runs to 13 residues. Trimming left V 0 bases short and J 8 bases short, with 8 bases between. The germline gives CDR1 MGHRA, CDR2 YSYEKL. This CDR3 is CASSQDIGDEQFF. The CDR3 nucleotides are TGCGCCAGCAGCCAAGATATTGGGGATGAGCAGTTCTTC.

This clonotype was observed at least ten times. The CDR3 loop is CASSPGAGGGKDTQYF. The CDR3 DNA reads TGTGCCAGCAGCCCGGGGGCCGGGGGGGGTAAAGATACGCAGTATTTT. V usage is TRBV3-1 and J usage is TRBJ2-3, with 8 bases that match TRBD2. Germline values: CDR1 LGHDT, CDR2 YNNKEL (reference sequence). The CDR3 runs 16 residues. The ends lost 4 bases at V and 5 bases at J; junction bases unmatched: 11.

This clonotype occurred many times. The rearrangement links TRBV5-1 to TRBJ2-4; 10 positions agree with TRBD1. Germline CDR1 SGHRS, CDR2 YFSETQ. This CDR3 is 16 amino acids long. The trim removed 2 bases at V and 6 bases at J, leaving 8 bases unmatched. The DNA for the CDR3 is TGCGCCAGCAGCTTCGATCCGGGACAGGGGTCAAACATTCAGTACTTC. It specifies CASSFDPGQGSNIQYF.

The sample holds many counts of this clonotype. The chain employs TRBV20-1 and TRBJ2-5; D is unresolved. Per the germline V gene, CDR1 is DFQATT and CDR2 is SNEGSKA (reference sequence). The CDR3 length is 13 residues. Trimming shortened V by 5 bases and J by 1 base, and 11 bases separated the two germline ends. The CDR3 DNA reads as TGCAGTGCTGGGTATAGATTCCAAGAGACCCAGTACTTC. It yields the protein CSAGYRFQETQYF.

The sample holds many counts of this clonotype. V and J are TRBV20-1 and TRBJ2-7; D possibly corresponds to TRBD2 (6 bases). The V end was cut by 6 bases, the J end by 0 bases, with 9 bases between. CDR1 is DFQATT, CDR2 SNEGSKA, per germline (reference sequence). This CDR3 has 12 residues. The CDR3 coding sequence is TGCAGTGCCCAGACTAGCTCCTACGAGCAGTACTTC. Amino acid sequence: CSAQTSSYEQYF.

This clonotype was counted ten times or more. The V call is TRBV19, the J call TRBJ2-2; 9 positions agree with TRBD1. The V segment lost 9 bases and the J segment 3 bases; nucleotides outside the gene matches: 11. The CDR3 totals 16 residues. From germline, CDR1 is LNHDA and CDR2 SQIVND (reference sequence). The CDR3 DNA reads as TGTGCCAGCCTTCTCCGGGGACAGGGAGACACCGGGGAGCTGTTTTTT. Residues: CASLLRGQGDTGELFF.

This clonotype was counted at least ten times. The chain uses TRBV15 and TRBJ1-4; D is unclear. V lost 0 bases to trimming and J lost 8 bases, with 13 bases between them. The CDR3 is made up of 15 amino acids. Germline CDR1 and CDR2: LNHNV and YYDKDF (reference sequence). CDR3 loop: CATSRDPTAREKLFF. The CDR3 DNA sequence: TGTGCCACCAGCAGAGACCCTACGGCAAGGGAAAAACTGTTTTTT.

This clonotype has a count of ten or more. The chain joins TRBV20-1 to TRBJ2-1; TRBD2 might be the D (5 bases). The CDR3 extends over 11 amino acids. With 5 bases removed from V and 4 bases from J, the gap between germline ends came to 6 bases. The germline gives CDR1 DFQATT, CDR2 SNEGSKA (reference sequence). The chain's CDR3 is CSAGLYNEQFF. The CDR3 DNA follows: TGCAGTGCTGGACTGTACAATGAGCAGTTCTTC.

This clonotype was counted ten times or more. The chain has TRBV29-1 and TRBJ2-1; 8 positions agree with TRBD1. The CDR3 spans 15 residues. The germline gives CDR1 SQVTM, CDR2 ANQGSEA. The CDR3 DNA reads TGCAGTACAGACAGGGGAACCAAATGGGGGGATGAGCAGTTCTTC. This encodes CSTDRGTKWGDEQFF.

Only a few counts were recorded for this clonotype. This chain joins TRBV6-6 and TRBJ2-5, with D possibly TRBD2 on 6 matching bases. V shed 0 bases and J shed 5 bases, with 13 bases lying between them. The CDR3 runs 15 residues. Germline CDR1 MNHNY, CDR2 SVGAGI (reference sequence). The CDR3 is CASSYSREASETQYF. The CDR3 DNA reads TGTGCCAGCAGTTACTCGAGGGAGGCCTCGGAGACCCAGTACTTC.

At least ten counts were recorded for this clonotype. This sequence joins TRBV5-4 and TRBJ2-2; D remains ambiguous. This CDR3 is built from 12 residues. Trimming pared 3 bases from V and 8 bases from J, leaving 8 bases between. Germline V CDR1 and CDR2: SGHNT, YYREEE (reference sequence). The CDR3 DNA reads TGTGCCAGCAGCTCCGAGGCTGGGGAGCTGTTTTTT. It yields the protein CASSSEAGELFF. The full variable domain, rest sourced from reference TRBV5-4 and TRBJ2-2, is ETGVTQSPTHLIKTRGQQVTLRCSSQSGHNTVSWYQQALGQGPQFIFQYYREEENGRGNFPPRFSGLQFPNYSSELNVNALELDDSALYLCASSSEAGELFFGEGSRLTVL.

Many counts were recorded for this clonotype. The V gene is TRBV12-3 or TRBV12-4, the J gene TRBJ2-7; tentative D call: TRBD2 (5 bases). Trimming stripped 4 bases from V and 4 bases from J, with 11 bases between. This CDR3 comprises 13 residues. In DNA, the CDR3 is TGTGCCAGCAGTTGGAGAAGGAGGTACGAGCAGTACTTC. Translated: CASSWRRRYEQYF.

This clonotype has ten or more counts. The rearrangement uses TRBV11-2 and TRBJ2-1; D is perhaps TRBD2 (6 bases). CDR1 and CDR2 (germline): SGHAT, FQNNGV. The CDR3 has 15 amino acids. V was pared by 3 bases and J by 4 bases, with 13 bases between. CDR3 residues: CASSFPAGLYNEQFF. CDR3 bases: TGTGCCAGCAGCTTTCCAGCGGGCCTTTACAATGAGCAGTTCTTC.

As DNA, the CDR3 is TGTGCCAGTATCGGGACAGACCCTCAGCCCCAGCATTTT. This gives the protein CASIGTDPQPQHF. The chain is built from TRBV19 and TRBJ1-5; TRBD1 aligns across 7 bases. The germline V gene has CDR1 LNHDA and CDR2 SQIVND (reference sequence). This CDR3 has 13 amino acids. With V trimmed by 7 bases and J by 6 bases, 6 bases remained unmatched.